The 26 T cell receptor beta chains in this list originate from one sample, sequenced in a study of cytomegalovirus exposure and HLA in healthy donors. PCR employed 60 Vbeta and 13 Jbeta primers. The assay was immunoSEQ multiplex PCR, and TCRdb's table has in-frame clones only and misses some. Among 150,000 or so clones, about 80% were seen once, and the ten largest hold roughly an eighth. Input material: PBMCs. The receptors here all came from a man aged 40-49 years in good health and CMV-seropositive.

This clone was seen only a few times. The rearrangement uses TRBV4-2 and TRBJ2-7, with D possibly matching TRBD1 (5 bases). Trimming pared 2 bases from V and 3 bases from J, leaving 26 bases between. This CDR3 region has 19 residues. Per the germline V gene, CDR1 is LGHNA and CDR2 is YNFKEQ. CDR3 in amino acids: CASSQIGIVARDSFYEQYF. The CDR3 coding sequence is TGTGCCAGCAGCCAAATAGGAATAGTAGCTCGTGACAGCTTCTACGAGCAGTACTTC.

The rearrangement links TRBV6-5 to TRBJ2-2, with 8 bases identical to TRBD2. The trim removed 1 base at V and 0 bases at J, leaving 1 base unmatched. The CDR3 length is 16 residues. From germline, CDR1 is MNHEY and CDR2 SVGAGI. The CDR3 nucleotides are TGTGCCAGCAGTTACTATAGCGGGGCGAACACCGGGGAGCTGTTTTTT. Residues: CASSYYSGANTGELFF.

This clone has just a few counts. The chain joins TRBV28 to TRBJ2-7; the match to TRBD2 covers 7 bases. Unmatched junction bases numbered 5, after V lost 0 bases and J lost 6 bases. The CDR3 totals 14 residues. The V gene's germline CDR1 is MDHEN and CDR2 SYDVKM. CDR3 bases: TGTGCCAGCAGTTTATGGCGGGAGTCTCTCGAGCAGTACTTC. It codes for CASSLWRESLEQYF.

As DNA, the CDR3 is TGTGCCAGCAGCCTCGGACAGGTTACGATGGAGCAGTACTTC. This codes for CASSLGQVTMEQYF. This chain joins TRBV9 and TRBJ2-7; TRBD1 aligns across 7 bases. In germline, CDR1 is SGDLS, CDR2 YYNGEE. The CDR3 is 14 residues long. Trimming at V came to 4 bases and at J to 7 bases, leaving 11 bases not matched to a gene.

The chain employs TRBV5-4 and TRBJ1-2, with 7 bases lining up with TRBD1. This CDR3 region has 15 residues. CDR1 is SGHNT and CDR2 is YYREEE in the germline V gene (reference sequence). J was trimmed by 3 bases and V by 0 bases; bases with no gene match: 5. This CDR3 is CASSLATGFDYGYTF. The CDR3 DNA reads TGTGCCAGCAGCTTGGCGACAGGGTTTGACTATGGCTACACCTTC. Together with reference TRBV5-4 and TRBJ1-2, the CDR3 gives the full variable domain: ETGVTQSPTHLIKTRGQQVTLRCSSQSGHNTVSWYQQALGQGPQFIFQYYREEENGRGNFPPRFSGLQFPNYSSELNVNALELDDSALYLCASSLATGFDYGYTFGSGTRLTVV.

The chain recombines TRBV19 with TRBJ1-1; weak D call: TRBD1 (5 bases). The ends were cut back, 6 bases at V and 0 bases at J, with 14 bases in the middle. From germline, CDR1 is LNHDA and CDR2 SQIVND (reference sequence). The CDR3 is 15 amino acids. CDR3 protein: CASSSFQGMNTEAFF. CDR3 in DNA: TGTGCCAGTAGCTCATTTCAGGGTATGAACACTGAAGCTTTCTTT.

This chain uses TRBV2 with TRBJ2-1; 10 nucleotides align to TRBD2. Germline V gives CDR1 SNHLY, CDR2 FYNNEI. This CDR3 comprises 13 residues. Trimming took 7 bases from V and 6 from J; bases not matched to a gene: 3. The CDR3, as DNA: TGTGCCAGCAATCAGCGGGAGGGCAATGAGCAGTTCTTC. It specifies CASNQREGNEQFF.

The CDR3 sequence is CASSGLWGEDTGELFF. The DNA of the CDR3 is TGTGCCAGCAGTGGCCTATGGGGAGAGGACACCGGGGAGCTGTTTTTT. The chain joins TRBV6-6 to TRBJ2-2; D perhaps matches TRBD2 (5 bases). The V gene's germline CDR1 is MNHNY and CDR2 SVGAGI (reference sequence). V lost 5 bases and J lost 3, with 16 bases in between. The CDR3 extends over 16 amino acids.

The rearrangement uses TRBV7-2 and TRBJ2-1, with TRBD2 matching 14 bases. Germline loops: CDR1 SGHTA, CDR2 FQGNSA. The CDR3 loop spans 16 amino acids. Trimming took 1 base from V and 8 from J; bases not matched to a gene: 4. Here the CDR3 DNA reads TGTGCCAGCAGCTTAGTAGGGACTAGCGGGAGCGATGAGCAGTTCTTC. Residues: CASSLVGTSGSDEQFF.

The CDR3 sequence: CASTIVDRGYNEQFF. In DNA, the CDR3 is TGTGCCAGCACCATTGTAGACAGGGGCTACAATGAGCAGTTCTTC. This chain links TRBV6-5 with TRBJ2-1; 8 bases agree with TRBD1. CDR1 and CDR2 from the germline V gene are MNHEY and SVGAGI. V dropped 7 bases and J dropped 3; count of bases not matched to a gene: 8. This CDR3 region has 15 residues.

This chain uses TRBV6-1 with TRBJ2-7, with D possibly being TRBD1 (6 bases). This CDR3 spans 12 amino acids. The V and J ends lost 5 bases and 4 bases respectively, with 9 bases between them. Germline V gene data show CDR1 as MNHNS and CDR2 as SASEGT. DNA of the CDR3: TGTGCCAGCAGTCGACAGGTTTACGAGCAGTACTTC. Residues: CASSRQVYEQYF.

The chain uses TRBV28 and TRBJ2-7, with a possible D match to TRBD1 (5 bases). Deletions cut 10 bases from V and 3 bases from J, with 16 bases between. The CDR3 sequence is 13 residues long. Germline loops: CDR1 MDHEN, CDR2 SYDVKM. CDR3 residues: CAITDSRIYEQYF. CDR3 DNA: TGTGCCATCACAGACAGTCGAATCTACGAGCAGTACTTC. Based on the CDR3 plus reference TRBV28 and TRBJ2-7, the full variable domain is DVKVTQSSRYLVKRTGEKVFLECVQDMDHENMFWYRQDPGLGLRLIYFSYDVKMKEKGDIPEGYSVSREKKERFSLILESASTNQTSMYLCAITDSRIYEQYFGPGTRLTVT.

The CDR3 is CASRRTTGTGNSPLHF. The CDR3 DNA sequence: TGTGCCAGCAGGCGAACGACCGGGACAGGGAACTCACCCCTCCACTTT. The chain recombines TRBV2 with TRBJ1-6, with 9 positions matching TRBD1. The CDR3 sequence is 16 residues long. Germline V gene sequence: CDR1 SNHLY, CDR2 FYNNEI. Trimming took 6 bases from V and 10 from J; bases not matched to a gene: 13.

A few counts support this clone. J is TRBJ2-7 and V is TRBV10-3; 12 bases are a match to TRBD1. CDR1 is ENHRY and CDR2 is SYGVKD in the germline V gene. The junction had 9 bases not matched to a gene; V was cut back by 2 bases and J by 7 bases. The CDR3 sequence is 16 residues long. CDR3 nucleotides: TGTGCCATCAGTGAGCTACCGGGACAGGGGGCGCTTGAGCAGTACTTC. Protein product: CAISELPGQGALEQYF.

This chain joins TRBV2 and TRBJ1-1, with unresolved D. Germline values: CDR1 SNHLY, CDR2 FYNNEI. V was clipped by 6 bases and J by 4 bases, with 9 bases between them. This CDR3 contains 12 residues. This chain's CDR3 is CASRGLVTEAFF. For the CDR3, the DNA is TGTGCCAGCAGGGGCCTGGTCACTGAAGCTTTCTTT.

This clone has just a few counts. The CDR3 DNA sequence: TGTGCCAGCAGCTTAAGCTCCGGGACTAGGATCAATGAGCAGTTCTTC. Translated: CASSLSSGTRINEQFF. V is TRBV7-3 and J is TRBJ2-1; 8 bases are shared with TRBD2. Trimming cost V 1 base and J 6 bases; bases outside gene matches: 8. Germline loops: CDR1 SGHTA, CDR2 FQGTGA. CDR3 length: 16 amino acids.

The genes are TRBV5-1 and TRBJ2-3, with D possibly matching TRBD2 (5 bases). In germline, CDR1 is SGHRS, CDR2 YFSETQ. Trimming shortened V by 0 bases and J by 1 base, and 15 bases separated the two germline ends. The CDR3 contains 17 residues. In DNA, the CDR3 is TGCGCCAGCAGCTTGGCCCGAGGGCCGGAGGGCACAGATACGCAGTATTTT. Translating it yields CASSLARGPEGTDTQYF.

V usage is TRBV30 and J usage is TRBJ1-2; the match to TRBD1 covers 9 bases. V lost 0 bases to trimming and J lost 8 bases; unmatched junction nucleotides: 4. The CDR3 consists of 13 residues. From germline, CDR1 is GTSNPN and CDR2 SVGIG (reference sequence). The CDR3 reads CAWSVGGQGGYTF. The CDR3 nucleotides are TGTGCCTGGAGTGTGGGAGGACAGGGGGGCTACACCTTC.

This clone has only a few counts. The J gene is TRBJ1-1, the V gene TRBV10-3; 8 bases map to TRBD1. Germline-derived CDR1 and CDR2 are ENHRY and SYGVKD. With V trimmed by 4 bases and J by 3 bases, 4 bases remained unmatched. The CDR3 is 14 amino acids. CDR3 sequence: CAISVAQGDTEAFF. The CDR3 DNA follows: TGTGCCATCAGTGTAGCACAGGGGGACACTGAAGCTTTCTTT.

V is TRBV6-1 and J is TRBJ1-2; 7 nucleotides line up with TRBD1. Per the germline V gene, CDR1 is MNHNS and CDR2 is SASEGT. The ends lost 6 bases at V and 4 bases at J; junction bases unmatched: 2. This CDR3 comprises 12 residues. For the CDR3, the DNA is TGTGCCAGCAGAGCAGGGGGCTATGGCTACACCTTC. Translating gives CASRAGGYGYTF.

The sample holds a few counts of this clone. This chain links TRBV6-1 with TRBJ1-5; D might be TRBD1 (6 bases). Germline V gene sequence: CDR1 MNHNS, CDR2 SASEGT. Trimming stripped 5 bases from V and 3 bases from J, with 11 bases between. The length of the CDR3 is 14 residues. The DNA of the CDR3 is TGTGCCAGCAGTCCAGGGGACAACAATCAGCCCCAGCATTTT. As protein: CASSPGDNNQPQHF.

There are a few counts of this clone. The V gene is TRBV29-1, the J gene TRBJ1-5, with TRBD1 matching over 10 bases. V gave up 4 bases and J gave up 6 bases; unmatched junction bases: 3. The CDR3 is 13 amino acids. In germline, CDR1 is SQVTM, CDR2 ANQGSEA. CDR3 in DNA: TGCAGCGTTGGCGGACAGGGGGGTCAGCCCCAGCATTTT. This translates into CSVGGQGGQPQHF.

A remark on this clone: Within the sample, other DNA sequences also encode this same CDR3. V and J are TRBV2 and TRBJ2-1; 11 bases fit TRBD2. V lost 6 bases and J lost 6; bases outside the gene matches: 7. CDR1 and CDR2 from the germline V gene are SNHLY and FYNNEI. The CDR3 loop spans 15 amino acids. CDR3 bases: TGTGCCAGCAGCCCCGGGACTAGCGGTAGCAATGAGCAGTTCTTC. Its protein is CASSPGTSGSNEQFF.

This clone was seen only once. An end of the junction does not agree with germline; a read error may underlie this. This chain links TRBV7-9 with TRBJ2-7; 10 positions agree with TRBD2. The CDR3 sequence is 16 residues long. The germline gives CDR1 SEHNR, CDR2 FQNEAQ (reference sequence). CDR3 nucleotides: TGTTCCAGCAGCTTAGGCCTAGCGGGAGCTTCCTACGAGCAGTACTTC. Translated, it gives CSSSLGLAGASYEQYF.

This chain links TRBV28 with TRBJ1-1, with a possible D match to TRBD1 (5 bases). Germline V CDR1 and CDR2: MDHEN, SYDVKM. V dropped 5 bases and J dropped 11 bases, with 18 bases sitting between them. CDR3 length: 13 residues. This CDR3 reads CASSDGGTLEAFF. For the CDR3, the DNA is TGTGCCAGCAGTGACGGGGGGACGTTGGAGGCTTTCTTT.

The V and J genes are TRBV11-2 and TRBJ1-1; maybe TRBD1 (6 bases). The CDR3 contains 19 residues. With 2 bases removed from V and 0 bases from J, the gap between germline ends came to 22 bases. Germline-derived CDR1 and CDR2 are SGHAT and FQNNGV. CDR3 in amino acids: CASSLWKTEGDLMNTEAFF. DNA for the CDR3: TGTGCCAGCAGCTTATGGAAAACAGAGGGGGACCTAATGAACACTGAAGCTTTCTTT.